The clone carrying this T cell receptor beta chain was detected only once. The data derive from a study of blood T cell repertoires in COVID-19. Germline CDR1 SNHLY, CDR2 FYNNEI. The CDR3 has 13 residues. Produced via immunoSEQ multiplex PCR; TCRdb's table is partial and in-frame only. The profile covers about 270,000 clones, with approximately 92% appearing a single time and 2% to 3% taken by the ten largest. The receptor comes from a woman in her late teens or twenties who had recovered from COVID-19. This chain connects TRBV2 to TRBJ1-2, with D perhaps TRBD1 (6 bases). What was sequenced was PBMCs or T cells enriched from blood (not recorded which). The CDR3 bases are TGTGCTGCGACGGACAGTCCCTTCAGAGGCTACACCTTC. Translating gives CAATDSPFRGYTF.